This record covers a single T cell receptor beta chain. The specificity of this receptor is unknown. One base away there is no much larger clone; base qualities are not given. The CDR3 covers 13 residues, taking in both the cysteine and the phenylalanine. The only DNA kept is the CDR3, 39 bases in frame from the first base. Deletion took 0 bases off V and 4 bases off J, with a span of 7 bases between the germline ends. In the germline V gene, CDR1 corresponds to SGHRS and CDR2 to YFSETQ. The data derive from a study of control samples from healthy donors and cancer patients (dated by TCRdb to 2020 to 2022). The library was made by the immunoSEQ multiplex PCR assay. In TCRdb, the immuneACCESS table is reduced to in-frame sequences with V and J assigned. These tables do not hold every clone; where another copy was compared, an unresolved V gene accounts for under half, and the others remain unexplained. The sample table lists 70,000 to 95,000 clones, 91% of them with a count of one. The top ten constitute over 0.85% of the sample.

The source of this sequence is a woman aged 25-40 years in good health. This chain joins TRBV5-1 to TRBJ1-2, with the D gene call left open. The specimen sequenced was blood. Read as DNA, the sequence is TGCGCCAGCAGCTTGGGGCAGATCTATGGCTACACCTTC. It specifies CASSLGQIYGYTF.